The rows below give T cell receptor beta chains drawn from one sample of a study of blood T cells in healthy people across ages. TCRdb recomputed calls from the 5' RACE reads with MiXCR, one row per CDR3 protein. The sample carries 1.5 million to 2 million distinct CDR3 sequences, around half recorded once. Sequenced material: blood. The receptors stem from a middle-aged woman in good health. Both conserved end residues are part of each CDR3. The D gene is left open where the match is weak. Part of the rows lack a size; the others show once, few, many or a class for expanded clones.

clone size	V gene	J gene	D gene	CDR3 protein	CDR3 DNA
NA	TRBV19	TRBJ2-3	TRBD1	CASSIPTGAADTQYF	TGTGCCAGTAGTATCCCGACAGGGGCGGCAGATACGCAGTATTTT
NA	TRBV7-2	TRBJ2-2	TRBD1	CASSFQSGQGVGELFF	TGTGCCAGCAGCTTCCAGTCGGGACAGGGGGTCGGGGAGCTGTTTTTT
NA	TRBV29-1	TRBJ2-1	NA	CSVDPSWNEQFF	TGCAGCGTTGACCCTAGCTGGAATGAGCAGTTCTTC
NA	TRBV13	TRBJ2-3	TRBD2	CASSLLAAVMGTQYF	TGTGCCAGCAGCCTCCTAGCGGCAGTGATGGGTACGCAGTATTTT
NA	TRBV27	TRBJ2-5	TRBD2	CASSLRPTSGAGTQYF	TGTGCCAGCAGTTTAAGACCGACTAGCGGCGCAGGGACCCAGTACTTC
few	TRBV7-6	TRBJ2-3	TRBD2	CASSLGTSGGAITDTQYF	TGTGCCAGCAGCTTAGGTACTAGCGGGGGGGCCATCACAGATACGCAGTATTTT
NA	TRBV7-8	TRBJ2-4	NA	CASTQNPPGGIDIQYF	TGTGCCAGCACCCAAAACCCACCCGGGGGCATAGACATTCAGTACTTC
NA	TRBV6-1	TRBJ1-4	NA	CASRKVAGDEKLFF	TGTGCCAGCAGAAAGGTGGCGGGTGATGAAAAACTGTTTTTT
NA	TRBV5-1	TRBJ2-7	TRBD2	CASKMGLQAGNEQYF	TGCGCCAGCAAAATGGGGCTTCAAGCGGGGAATGAGCAGTACTTC
few	TRBV7-2	TRBJ2-5	TRBD2	CASSLAPASGQETQYF	TGTGCCAGCAGCTTAGCGCCTGCTAGCGGCCAAGAGACCCAGTACTTC
NA	TRBV6-2/TRBV6-3	TRBJ2-6	NA	CASSVLPSGANVLTF	TGTGCCAGCAGTGTACTCCCTTCTGGGGCCAACGTCCTGACTTTC
NA	TRBV7-2	TRBJ2-5	TRBD2	CASSFGGRGETQYF	TGTGCCAGCAGCTTCGGCGGGCGGGGGGAGACCCAGTACTTC
NA	TRBV7-3	TRBJ2-3	TRBD1	CASSLIPQQGSDTQYF	TGTGCCAGCAGCTTAATCCCCCAACAGGGGTCAGATACGCAGTATTTT
few	TRBV7-2	TRBJ1-2	NA	CASSLGQLFAGYTF	TGTGCCAGCAGCCTGGGCCAACTCTTTGCCGGCTACACCTTC
NA	TRBV6-2/TRBV6-3	TRBJ2-7	TRBD1	CASRERGREQYF	TGTGCCAGCAGGGAGAGGGGGCGCGAGCAGTACTTC
NA	TRBV5-1	TRBJ2-7	NA	CASWDTSSYEQYF	TGCGCCAGCTGGGACACCAGCTCCTACGAGCAGTACTTC
NA	TRBV7-8	TRBJ1-1	TRBD1	CASSFLGQGTNTEAFF	TGTGCCAGCAGCTTCCTAGGACAGGGAACGAACACTGAAGCTTTCTTT
NA	TRBV3-1	TRBJ2-3	NA	CASSPLGGPRDTQYF	TGTGCCAGCAGCCCGCTAGGAGGCCCCCGCGATACGCAGTATTTT
few	TRBV27	TRBJ2-7	NA	CASSLTRDSPYEQYF	TGTGCCAGCAGTTTAACTCGGGACTCCCCCTACGAGCAGTACTTC
few	TRBV13	TRBJ2-4	NA	CASSLQWSGNIQYF	TGTGCCAGCAGCCTCCAGTGGTCCGGGAACATTCAGTACTTC
NA	TRBV20-1	TRBJ1-5	NA	CSAVTRDRAYSNQPQHF	TGCAGTGCCGTAACCCGGGACCGAGCCTATAGCAATCAGCCCCAGCATTTT
NA	TRBV12-3/TRBV12-4	TRBJ1-2	TRBD1	CASSWGRDRNCGYTF	TGTGCCAGCAGTTGGGGTCGGGACAGGAACTGTGGCTACACCTTC